The next 24 T cell receptor beta chains were all read from a single sample in a study of long-term antiretroviral therapy in people with HIV. Survey-level immunoSEQ v3.0 assays were run. Using immunoSEQ multiplex PCR, the repertoire was profiled, and TCRdb retains in-frame clones only, with some absent. In the table there are 15,000 to 20,000 clones, 88% of which are singletons. This specimen consisted of unsorted PBMCs, obtained 6.9 years after starting antiretroviral therapy. The receptors shown here come from a man aged 50-60 years with HIV.

The V call is TRBV13, the J call TRBJ1-5, with 7 bases identical to TRBD1. This CDR3 is 16 amino acids long. Germline lookup yields CDR1 PRHDT and CDR2 FYEKMQ (reference sequence). With V trimmed by 4 bases and J by 0 bases, 6 bases remained unmatched. CDR3 in DNA: TGTGCCAGCAGCTCAGGGGGAGGTCGTAGCAATCAGCCCCAGCATTTT. This sequence encodes CASSSGGGRSNQPQHF.

J is TRBJ2-2 and V is TRBV7-3, with D perhaps matching TRBD2 (5 bases). Germline V gene lookup returns CDR1 SGHTA and CDR2 FQGTGA. V dropped 1 base and J dropped 9 bases, with 9 bases sitting between them. This CDR3 has 13 amino acids. CDR3 sequence reads: CASSLNRGRELFF. The DNA for the CDR3 is TGTGCCAGCAGCTTAAATCGGGGAAGGGAGCTGTTTTTT.

The gene calls are TRBV5-4 and TRBJ2-5, with D hard to call. The length of the CDR3 is 13 residues. Germline V lookup: CDR1 SGHNT, CDR2 YYREEE (reference sequence). The ends were cut back, 3 bases at V and 3 bases at J, with 9 bases in the middle. CDR3 sequence reads: CASSSDGKETQYF. CDR3 DNA: TGTGCCAGCAGCTCGGACGGTAAAGAGACCCAGTACTTC.

The CDR3 DNA is TGTGCCAGCAGCGTAGACCTAGCGGCCTCCTACGAGCAGTACTTC. This codes for CASSVDLAASYEQYF. The V and J genes are TRBV9 and TRBJ2-7, with 7 bases matching TRBD2. V was pared by 0 bases and J by 0 bases, with 3 bases of the junction left unmatched. Germline CDR1 and CDR2: SGDLS and YYNGEE. CDR3 size: 15 residues.

On this clone: The junction and the germline gene differ at one end; a read error may be behind it. The chain recombines TRBV6-5 with TRBJ2-1; 10 positions match TRBD2. Germline loops: CDR1 MNHEY, CDR2 SVGAGI. This CDR3 has 14 amino acids. The DNA for the CDR3 is TGTGCCAGCAGTGACTCGGGACTAGCGAATGAGCAGTTCTTC. As protein: CASSDSGLANEQFF.

CDR3 region: CASSSILDRGSYEQYF. The DNA for the CDR3 is TGCGCCAGCAGCTCAATCTTGGACAGGGGCTCCTACGAGCAGTACTTC. V and J are TRBV5-1 and TRBJ2-7; 9 bases line up with TRBD1. V dropped 3 bases and J dropped 0; count of bases not matched to a gene: 7. The CDR3 has 16 residues. Per germline, CDR1 SGHRS and CDR2 YFSETQ.

This sequence joins TRBV6-6 and TRBJ2-7; perhaps TRBD2 as D (6 bases). CDR1 is MNHNY and CDR2 is SVGAGI in the germline V gene (reference sequence). Trimming stripped 3 bases from V and 3 bases from J, with 9 bases between. This CDR3 contains 13 residues. As DNA, the CDR3 is TGTGCCAGCAGTTATAGCGGCAGCTACGAGCAGTACTTC. Translated, it gives CASSYSGSYEQYF.

V gene TRBV29-1 combines with J gene TRBJ2-7; D is undetermined. Germline values: CDR1 SQVTM, CDR2 ANQGSEA. The length of the CDR3 is 13 residues. V was trimmed by 3 bases and J by 0 bases, leaving 9 bases between them. Here the CDR3 reads CSVEDWGSYEQYF. CDR3 nucleotides: TGCAGCGTTGAGGATTGGGGCTCCTACGAGCAGTACTTC.

The chain joins TRBV21-1 to TRBJ1-2. TRBV21-1 is classified as a pseudogene. This CDR3 comprises 15 residues. The CDR3 DNA sequence: TGTGCCAGCAGCAAAGTGGGTGCATCCCAGAGAGGCTACACCTTC. Encoded protein: CASSKVGASQRGYTF.

The chain joins TRBV28 to TRBJ2-7; 8 nucleotides match TRBD1. The CDR3 extends over 16 amino acids. CDR1 and CDR2 from the germline V gene are MDHEN and SYDVKM. V was pared by 6 bases and J by 5 bases, with 15 bases of the junction left unmatched. CDR3 region: CASSPPSFTGGDEQYF. CDR3 DNA: TGTGCCAGCAGCCCACCTAGCTTCACAGGGGGTGACGAGCAGTACTTC.

The gene calls are TRBV19 and TRBJ1-1, with 10 nucleotides matching TRBD1. Trimming cost V 8 bases and J 4 bases; bases outside gene matches: 13. Per the germline V gene, CDR1 is LNHDA and CDR2 is SQIVND (reference sequence). The CDR3 extends over 16 amino acids. The CDR3 sequence: CASGIRQGARGTEAFF. CDR3 bases: TGTGCCAGTGGAATTCGACAGGGGGCGCGGGGCACTGAAGCTTTCTTT. The whole variable domain, remainder taken from reference TRBV19 and TRBJ1-1, is DGGITQSPKYLFRKEGQNVTLSCEQNLNHDAMYWYRQDPGQGLRLIYYSQIVNDFQKGDIAEGYSVSREKKESFPLTVTSAQKNPTAFYLCASGIRQGARGTEAFFGQGTRLTVV.

The rearrangement uses TRBV2 and TRBJ2-1, with TRBD2 matching over 8 bases. The CDR3 contains 13 residues. V shed 5 bases, J shed 8 bases, and the junction held 5 bases outside the gene matches. Germline CDR1 is SNHLY and CDR2 is FYNNEI. CDR3 nucleotide sequence: TGTGCCAGCAGTAGCGGGAGTGGGGATGAGCAGTTCTTC. This encodes CASSSGSGDEQFF.

This clone was seen once. The gene calls are TRBV5-1 and TRBJ2-1; D is possibly TRBD2 (5 bases). V was shortened by 4 bases and J by 2 bases, with 13 bases between the two germline ends. Germline assignment: CDR1 SGHRS and CDR2 YFSETQ. The CDR3 spans 15 residues. The CDR3 spells CASSPKGEAYNEQFF. The CDR3 DNA sequence: TGCGCCAGCAGCCCCAAGGGAGAGGCCTACAATGAGCAGTTCTTC. Filled out from reference TRBV5-1 and TRBJ2-1, the complete variable domain reads KAGVTQTPRYLIKTRGQQVTLSCSPISGHRSVSWYQQTPGQGLQFLFEYFSETQRNKGNFPGRFSGRQFSNSRSEMNVSTLELGDSALYLCASSPKGEAYNEQFFGPGTRLTVL.

This chain joins TRBV10-3 and TRBJ2-3, with D possibly TRBD1 on 6 matching bases. The ends were cut back, 3 bases at V and 10 bases at J, with 11 bases in the middle. This CDR3 has 12 amino acids. CDR1 is ENHRY, CDR2 SYGVKD, per germline. In DNA form, the CDR3 reads TGTGCCATCAGTGACAGGGGTGTGGCGCAGTATTTT. Protein sequence: CAISDRGVAQYF.

This chain uses TRBV14 with TRBJ2-7, with 7 bases fitting TRBD2. Germline V gives CDR1 SGHDN, CDR2 FVKESK. V lost 0 bases and J lost 4; bases outside the gene matches: 12. The length of the CDR3 is 17 residues. CDR3: CASSQDLGGRAFYEQYF. CDR3 DNA sequence: TGTGCCAGCAGCCAAGATCTTGGGGGGAGGGCCTTTTACGAGCAGTACTTC. The variable domain in full, with the rest retrieved from reference TRBV14 and TRBJ2-7, is EAGVTQFPSHSVIEKGQTVTLRCDPISGHDNLYWYRRVMGKEIKFLLHFVKESKQDESGMPNNRFLAERTGGTYSTLKVQPAELEDSGVYFCASSQDLGGRAFYEQYFGPGTRLTVT.

This chain links TRBV9 with TRBJ2-3; TRBD1 matches at 11 bases. The CDR3 has 17 amino acids. Germline V gene lookup returns CDR1 SGDLS and CDR2 YYNGEE. V lost 0 bases, J lost 2 bases, and 5 bases stayed unmatched. The CDR3 DNA sequence: TGTGCCAGCAGCGTAGCGGGGACAGGGGGTTTCACAGATACGCAGTATTTT. This translates into CASSVAGTGGFTDTQYF. The full variable domain, with the rest looked up from reference TRBV9 and TRBJ2-3, is DSGVTQTPKHLITATGQRVTLRCSPRSGDLSVYWYQQSLDQGLQFLIQYYNGEERAKGNILERFSAQQFPDLHSELNLSSLELGDSALYFCASSVAGTGGFTDTQYFGPGTRLTVL.

The V gene is TRBV4-3, the J gene TRBJ2-7; 7 bases match TRBD1. The CDR3 has 15 residues. CDR1 LGHNA and CDR2 YSLEER come from the germline V gene. V was pared by 3 bases and J by 5 bases, with 10 bases of the junction left unmatched. The CDR3 DNA follows: TGCGCCAGCAGCCAGGAGAGACAGGGCGGCCACGAGCAGTACTTC. Residues: CASSQERQGGHEQYF.

The V call is TRBV10-3, the J call TRBJ2-7, with D possibly being TRBD1 or TRBD2 (6 bases each). Trimming stripped 7 bases from V and 3 bases from J, with 16 bases between. Germline-derived CDR1 and CDR2 are ENHRY and SYGVKD. The CDR3 contains 14 residues. CDR3 loop: CAIKGGEVGYEQYF. In DNA form, the CDR3 reads TGTGCCATCAAGGGGGGAGAGGTGGGCTACGAGCAGTACTTC.

The CDR3 protein is CASSLQGLRTEAFF. DNA of the CDR3: TGCGCCAGCAGCTTACAGGGGCTGAGGACTGAAGCTTTCTTT. V gene TRBV5-1 combines with J gene TRBJ1-1; TRBD1 matches 7 bases. Trimming took 2 bases from V and 5 from J; bases not matched to a gene: 6. The germline V gene encodes CDR1 SGHRS and CDR2 YFSETQ. The CDR3 has 14 residues.

This CDR3 is CASMSWETQYF. The CDR3 nucleotides are TGTGCCAGCATGAGTTGGGAGACCCAGTACTTC. This rearrangement joins TRBV28 to TRBJ2-5; D gene ambiguous. The CDR3 extends over 11 amino acids. Germline lookup yields CDR1 MDHEN and CDR2 SYDVKM. V shed 7 bases and J shed 5 bases, with 8 bases lying between them. Full variable domain (missing parts from reference TRBV28 and TRBJ2-5): DVKVTQSSRYLVKRTGEKVFLECVQDMDHENMFWYRQDPGLGLRLIYFSYDVKMKEKGDIPEGYSVSREKKERFSLILESASTNQTSMYLCASMSWETQYFGPGTRLLVL.

This chain links TRBV6-1 with TRBJ2-1; 8 bases are a match to TRBD2. CDR1 and CDR2 (germline): MNHNS, SASEGT. CDR3 length: 14 residues. The CDR3, as DNA: TGTGGCGCGGGACTAGTTCTCTCCTACAATGAGCAGTTCTTC. Translated: CGAGLVLSYNEQFF.

As for this clone: Other DNA variants within this sample encode the same CDR3. The CDR3 region is CASSIPGSNQPQHF. CDR3 DNA sequence: TGTGCCAGTAGTATCCCAGGGAGCAATCAGCCCCAGCATTTT. The chain combines TRBV19 with TRBJ1-5, with D possibly being TRBD1 (5 bases). Germline CDR1 is LNHDA and CDR2 is SQIVND (reference sequence). This CDR3 has 14 residues. V gave up 3 bases and J gave up 1 base, with 7 bases separating them.

There are a few counts of this clone. V and J are TRBV27 and TRBJ2-1, with D perhaps matching TRBD2 (5 bases). CDR1 MNHEY and CDR2 SMNVEV come from the germline V gene (reference sequence). V was cut by 7 bases and J by 4 bases, with 8 bases left in between. The CDR3 sequence is 12 residues long. The CDR3 loop is CASNSGYNEQFF. CDR3 nucleotides: TGTGCCAGCAATTCGGGATACAATGAGCAGTTCTTC.

The chain employs TRBV14 and TRBJ2-7, with TRBD1 matching over 8 bases. Germline CDR1 reads SGHDN; CDR2 reads FVKESK. V gave up 5 bases and J gave up 3 bases; unmatched junction bases: 6. This CDR3 contains 14 residues. The CDR3 loop reads CASSGWDRRYEQYF. The CDR3 bases are TGTGCCAGCAGCGGGTGGGACAGGCGCTACGAGCAGTACTTC.